Below are 25 T cell receptor beta chains sequenced from a single sample in a study of shared clonotypes between healthy human individuals. The method was immunoSEQ multiplex PCR; TCRdb's version includes in-frame clones alone and lacks a portion of them. The table has 1.6 million or so clones, roughly 96% seen once. Sample: naive CD4+ T cells sorted from blood. The subset: CD45RA+ positively selected. The source is a man under 40 in good health.

This rearrangement joins TRBV27 to TRBJ2-1, with D possibly matching TRBD1 (5 bases). The CDR3 runs 18 residues. V was cut by 0 bases and J by 3 bases, with 18 bases left in between. The germline gives CDR1 MNHEY, CDR2 SMNVEV (reference sequence). The CDR3 region is CASSLSKRPGLHYNEQFF. The CDR3 nucleotides read TGTGCCAGCAGTTTATCGAAGCGCCCAGGGCTCCACTACAATGAGCAGTTCTTC.

This chain joins TRBV11-2 and TRBJ2-7; no firm D call. V gave up 0 bases and J gave up 2 bases, with 8 bases separating them. The CDR3 has 14 amino acids. Per the germline V gene, CDR1 is SGHAT and CDR2 is FQNNGV. The CDR3, as DNA: TGTGCCAGCAGCTTAGACCCATACACCTACGAGCAGTACTTC. Its protein product is CASSLDPYTYEQYF.

The genes are TRBV6-1 and TRBJ2-2; D might be TRBD1 (5 bases). The CDR3 is 14 residues long. Germline assignment: CDR1 MNHNS and CDR2 SASEGT. Trimming shortened V by 6 bases and J by 2 bases, and 10 bases separated the two germline ends. In DNA, the CDR3 is TGTGCCAGCAGCCTAGGACAAAACACCGGGGAGCTGTTTTTT. Translated: CASSLGQNTGELFF.

On this clone itself: An end of the junction does not agree with germline; a read error may underlie this. The V call is TRBV29-1, the J call TRBJ2-7, with D perhaps matching TRBD1 or TRBD2 (6 bases each). This CDR3 region has 11 residues. Germline loops: CDR1 SQVTM, CDR2 ANQGSEA. The CDR3 DNA follows: TGCAGCGTTTCCTGGGGGGACAAGATCGAATTC. As protein: CSVSWGDKIEF.

The rearrangement uses TRBV11-1 and TRBJ2-3; no clear D gene. This CDR3 has 13 amino acids. V was clipped by 5 bases and J by 4 bases, with 10 bases between them. Germline CDR1 and CDR2: SGHAT and FQDESV (reference sequence). The CDR3 reads CASSPLGADTQYF. The CDR3 DNA reads TGTGCCAGCAGCCCCCTCGGTGCAGATACGCAGTATTTT.

V and J are TRBV7-8 and TRBJ1-2, with 7 nucleotides matching TRBD1. V was clipped by 5 bases and J by 4 bases; unmatched bases: 4. CDR3 length: 13 amino acids. In germline, CDR1 is SGHVS, CDR2 FQNEAQ. The CDR3 reads CASSLEGAYGYTF. As DNA, the CDR3 is TGTGCCAGCAGCCTAGAGGGGGCCTATGGCTACACCTTC.

This CDR3 is CASSLSGRNFDTGELFF. CDR3 in DNA: TGTGCCAGCAGCTTATCCGGCAGGAACTTCGACACCGGGGAGCTGTTTTTT. This chain uses TRBV7-2 with TRBJ2-2; D remains ambiguous. This CDR3 spans 17 amino acids. V shed 2 bases and J shed 3 bases, with 16 bases lying between them. Germline V CDR1 and CDR2: SGHTA, FQGNSA.

The chain combines TRBV19 with TRBJ1-4; possibly TRBD1 for D (6 bases). V dropped 8 bases and J dropped 4 bases, with 11 bases sitting between them. This CDR3 comprises 13 residues. The germline V gene encodes CDR1 LNHDA and CDR2 SQIVND (reference sequence). CDR3 region: CASQGQLNEKLFF. The CDR3 DNA reads TGTGCCAGTCAGGGACAACTTAATGAAAAACTGTTTTTT.

This sequence joins TRBV9 and TRBJ2-7; 10 nucleotides match TRBD2. The CDR3 spans 13 residues. Germline CDR1 SGDLS, CDR2 YYNGEE. Trimming cost V 4 bases and J 6 bases; bases outside gene matches: 4. The CDR3 is CASSHVAGGEQYF. CDR3 nucleotides: TGTGCCAGCAGCCACGTAGCGGGAGGCGAGCAGTACTTC.

The rearrangement links TRBV28 to TRBJ2-7; 7 bases are shared with TRBD1. The germline V gene encodes CDR1 MDHEN and CDR2 SYDVKM. This CDR3 contains 14 residues. V gave up 8 bases and J gave up 6 bases; unmatched junction bases: 13. The chain's CDR3 is CASENFGTVSEQYF. The CDR3 nucleotides are TGTGCCAGCGAGAATTTCGGGACAGTCTCCGAGCAGTACTTC.

The chain joins TRBV4-2 to TRBJ1-2; D gene ambiguous. The CDR3 covers 13 residues. Germline lookup yields CDR1 LGHNA and CDR2 YNFKEQ. Trimming removed 3 bases from V and 1 base from J, with 6 bases in between. The chain's CDR3 is CASSQTLNYGYTF. The CDR3 DNA sequence: TGTGCCAGCAGCCAGACACTTAACTATGGCTACACCTTC.

This chain links TRBV6-5 with TRBJ1-1; no clear D gene. Per germline, CDR1 MNHEY and CDR2 SVGAGI. V was cut by 3 bases and J by 1 base, with 6 bases left in between. This CDR3 has 13 amino acids. The CDR3 is CASSYAENTEAFF. In DNA, the CDR3 is TGTGCCAGCAGTTATGCGGAGAACACTGAAGCTTTCTTT.

The V call is TRBV11-2, the J call TRBJ2-7, with D possibly being TRBD1 (5 bases). Germline V gene sequence: CDR1 SGHAT, CDR2 FQNNGV. The CDR3 spans 11 residues. Trimming removed 6 bases from V and 6 bases from J, with 9 bases in between. The CDR3: CASSTGGEQYF. DNA for the CDR3: TGTGCCAGCAGTACAGGTGGCGAGCAGTACTTC.

This chain uses TRBV5-1 with TRBJ2-5; D unresolved. CDR1 and CDR2 (germline): SGHRS, YFSETQ. This CDR3 is 15 amino acids long. Trimming stripped 0 bases from V and 1 base from J, with 10 bases between. CDR3 sequence reads: CASSLVRNSQETQYF. CDR3 nucleotides: TGCGCCAGCAGCTTGGTACGGAACTCCCAAGAGACCCAGTACTTC.

The V call is TRBV7-2, the J call TRBJ2-1; tentatively, D is TRBD2 (5 bases). V was clipped by 1 base and J by 10 bases, with 17 bases between them. The germline CDR1 and CDR2 sequences are SGHTA and FQGNSA. There are 15 residues in the CDR3. CDR3 coding DNA: TGTGCCAGCAGCTTAGACTTCGGGGTTGTCGTGGAGCAGTTCTTC. Encoded protein: CASSLDFGVVVEQFF.

V gene TRBV28 combines with J gene TRBJ2-1; the match to TRBD1 covers 8 bases. The germline CDR1 and CDR2 sequences are MDHEN and SYDVKM. The CDR3 spans 12 residues. The J segment lost 12 bases and the V segment lost 6 bases, leaving 7 bases of the junction unmatched. CDR3 amino acids: CASSTRTGTQFF. CDR3 DNA sequence: TGTGCCAGCAGCACCCGGACAGGGACGCAGTTCTTC.

The chain combines TRBV5-1 with TRBJ2-7, with a weak D call TRBD1 (6 bases). This CDR3 has 18 residues. The V end was cut by 4 bases, the J end by 2 bases, with 25 bases between. Germline V gene lookup returns CDR1 SGHRS and CDR2 YFSETQ. The CDR3 loop reads CASSLTVAGVSVPYEQYF. CDR3 DNA sequence: TGCGCCAGCAGCCTCACCGTGGCAGGGGTTAGTGTTCCCTACGAGCAGTACTTC.

Concerning this clone: The sample has other DNA sequences that encode this CDR3 too. V is TRBV5-1 and J is TRBJ1-4, with 10 bases that match TRBD1. The V segment lost 0 bases and the J segment 8 bases; nucleotides outside the gene matches: 4. This CDR3 region has 15 residues. Germline V lookup: CDR1 SGHRS, CDR2 YFSETQ. The chain's CDR3 is CASSLVGTGDEKLFF. As DNA, the CDR3 is TGCGCCAGCAGCTTGGTAGGGACAGGGGACGAAAAACTGTTTTTT.

The chain uses TRBV6-5 and TRBJ2-2; D may be TRBD2 (6 bases). This CDR3 has 16 amino acids. CDR1 is MNHEY, CDR2 SVGAGI, per germline. Trimming pared 2 bases from V and 1 base from J, leaving 11 bases between. The CDR3 nucleotides are TGTGCCAGCAGTTACGCCGGGACTCTGAACACCGGGGAGCTGTTTTTT. It yields the protein CASSYAGTLNTGELFF.

This clone was recorded once. V gene TRBV19 combines with J gene TRBJ2-7, with 13 nucleotides matching TRBD2. Losses at the gene ends were 4 bases for V and 3 bases for J; bases not matched to a gene: 3. There are 15 residues in the CDR3. Germline CDR1 is LNHDA and CDR2 is SQIVND (reference sequence). The CDR3 region is CASSRTSGSLYEQYF. CDR3 nucleotide sequence: TGTGCCAGTAGTAGGACTAGCGGGAGCCTCTACGAGCAGTACTTC.

The V and J genes are TRBV19 and TRBJ2-1, with D hard to call. Between the trimmed V and J ends, which lost 4 bases and 4 bases, there was a span of 14 bases. Germline values: CDR1 LNHDA, CDR2 SQIVND (reference sequence). This CDR3 is 15 amino acids long. The CDR3 sequence is CASSNTALSYNEQFF. The CDR3 DNA is TGTGCCAGTAGTAATACAGCCCTTAGTTACAATGAGCAGTTCTTC.

The chain links TRBV27 to TRBJ2-4; 8 bases align to TRBD1. The ends lost 2 bases at V and 6 bases at J; junction bases unmatched: 3. This CDR3 spans 14 amino acids. Germline CDR1 is MNHEY and CDR2 is SMNVEV (reference sequence). The CDR3 reads CASSLRDRLNIQYF. CDR3 nucleotides: TGTGCCAGCAGTTTACGGGACAGGTTAAACATTCAGTACTTC.

This clone was recorded once. Other DNA sequences of this sample code for an identical CDR3. The gene calls are TRBV11-2 and TRBJ2-2; D not certain. Germline CDR1 is SGHAT and CDR2 is FQNNGV. V lost 1 base to trimming and J lost 6 bases, with 9 bases between them. This CDR3 contains 14 residues. As DNA, the CDR3 is TGTGCCAGCAGCTTAGTCCGCGGAGCCGGGGAGCTGTTTTTT. Translated, it gives CASSLVRGAGELFF.

This chain joins TRBV27 and TRBJ1-4; D is unclear. CDR3 size: 14 residues. Between the trimmed V and J ends, which lost 5 bases and 3 bases, there was a span of 10 bases. Germline V gene lookup returns CDR1 MNHEY and CDR2 SMNVEV (reference sequence). The CDR3 spells CASSPRTPNEKLFF. For the CDR3, the DNA is TGTGCCAGCAGTCCAAGGACCCCTAATGAAAAACTGTTTTTT.

The CDR3: CASSVGTTRTYEQYF. Here the CDR3 DNA reads TGTGCCAGTAGTGTTGGGACAACCCGGACCTACGAGCAGTACTTC. This chain uses TRBV19 with TRBJ2-7; a possible D gene is TRBD1 (6 bases). Trimming cost V 5 bases and J 2 bases, with 16 bases left between them. This CDR3 has 15 residues. Germline V lookup: CDR1 LNHDA, CDR2 SQIVND (reference sequence).